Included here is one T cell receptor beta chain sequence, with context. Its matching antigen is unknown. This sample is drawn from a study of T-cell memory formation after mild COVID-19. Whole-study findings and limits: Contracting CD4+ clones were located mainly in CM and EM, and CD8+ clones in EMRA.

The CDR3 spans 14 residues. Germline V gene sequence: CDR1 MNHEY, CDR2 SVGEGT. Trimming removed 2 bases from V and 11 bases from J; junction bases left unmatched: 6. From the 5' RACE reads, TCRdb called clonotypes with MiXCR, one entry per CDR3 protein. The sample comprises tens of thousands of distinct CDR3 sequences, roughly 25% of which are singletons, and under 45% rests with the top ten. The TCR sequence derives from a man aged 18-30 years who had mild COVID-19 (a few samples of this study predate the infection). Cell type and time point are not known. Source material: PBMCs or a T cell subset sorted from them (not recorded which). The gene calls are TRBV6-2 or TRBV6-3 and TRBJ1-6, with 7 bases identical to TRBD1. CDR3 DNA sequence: TGTGCCAGCAGTTACGCGACAGGGCTTGCACCCCTCCACTTT. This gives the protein CASSYATGLAPLHF.